The clone carrying this TCR beta chain has a single count. Vbeta (60) and Jbeta (13) primers were used in the PCR. Produced via immunoSEQ multiplex PCR; TCRdb's table is partial and in-frame only. The sample consists of fewer than 250,000 clones, 82% of them appearing once. This CDR3 has 14 amino acids. The V end was cut by 4 bases, the J end by 0 bases, with 11 bases between. Germline V gives CDR1 SGDLS, CDR2 YYNGEE. The record originates from a study of cytomegalovirus exposure and HLA in healthy donors. The chain recombines TRBV9 with TRBJ2-7, with D maybe TRBD1 (6 bases). The sequenced material came from PBMCs. This clonotype originated in a man aged 35 to 55 in good health and CMV-seropositive. The CDR3 protein is CASSPGDISYEQYF. The DNA for the CDR3 is TGTGCCAGCAGCCCAGGGGACATCTCCTACGAGCAGTACTTC. Complete variable domain (other parts from reference TRBV9 and TRBJ2-7): DSGVTQTPKHLITATGQRVTLRCSPRSGDLSVYWYQQSLDQGLQFLIQYYNGEERAKGNILERFSAQQFPDLHSELNLSSLELGDSALYFCASSPGDISYEQYFGPGTRLTVT.